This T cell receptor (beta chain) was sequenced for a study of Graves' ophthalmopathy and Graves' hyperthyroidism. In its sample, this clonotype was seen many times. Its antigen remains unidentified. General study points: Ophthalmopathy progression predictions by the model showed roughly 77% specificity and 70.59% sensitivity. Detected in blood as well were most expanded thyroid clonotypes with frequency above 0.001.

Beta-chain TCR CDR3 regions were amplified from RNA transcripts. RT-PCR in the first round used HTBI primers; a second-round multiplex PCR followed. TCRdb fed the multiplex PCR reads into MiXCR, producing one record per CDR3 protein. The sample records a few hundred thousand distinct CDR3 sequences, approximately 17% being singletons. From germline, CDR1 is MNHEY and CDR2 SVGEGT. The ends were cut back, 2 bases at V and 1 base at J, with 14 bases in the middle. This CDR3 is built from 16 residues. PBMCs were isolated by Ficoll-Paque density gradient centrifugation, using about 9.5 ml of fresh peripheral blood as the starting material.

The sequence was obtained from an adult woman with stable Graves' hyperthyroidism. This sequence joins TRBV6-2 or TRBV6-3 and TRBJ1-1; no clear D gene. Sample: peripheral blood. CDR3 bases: TGTGCCAGCAGTTACCAAAGACCTTCGGGGAACACTGAAGCTTTCTTT. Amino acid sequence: CASSYQRPSGNTEAFF.